This T cell receptor (beta chain) was retrieved from a study of T-cell reconstitution after alpha-beta-depleted transplantation in children. A library of TCRbeta sequences, prepared with unique molecular identifiers, was generated. TCRdb re-derived calls from the PCR reads in MiXCR, one entry per CDR3 protein. The data hold a few hundred thousand distinct CDR3 sequences, with about 9.3% observed a single time. V lost 0 bases, J lost 7 bases, and 6 bases lay in between. CDR1 is LGHNA, CDR2 YNFKEQ, per germline. The CDR3 is 13 amino acids. V gene TRBV4-2 combines with J gene TRBJ2-2; D is unresolved. Material: PBMCs from the stem cell graft donor, obtained from the stem cell graft. The receptor's source is a human donor who donated a stem cell graft to a child with acute lymphoblastic leukemia. CDR3 protein: CASSQELLGELFF. The DNA for the CDR3 is TGTGCCAGCAGCCAAGAACTACTCGGGGAGCTGTTTTTT.